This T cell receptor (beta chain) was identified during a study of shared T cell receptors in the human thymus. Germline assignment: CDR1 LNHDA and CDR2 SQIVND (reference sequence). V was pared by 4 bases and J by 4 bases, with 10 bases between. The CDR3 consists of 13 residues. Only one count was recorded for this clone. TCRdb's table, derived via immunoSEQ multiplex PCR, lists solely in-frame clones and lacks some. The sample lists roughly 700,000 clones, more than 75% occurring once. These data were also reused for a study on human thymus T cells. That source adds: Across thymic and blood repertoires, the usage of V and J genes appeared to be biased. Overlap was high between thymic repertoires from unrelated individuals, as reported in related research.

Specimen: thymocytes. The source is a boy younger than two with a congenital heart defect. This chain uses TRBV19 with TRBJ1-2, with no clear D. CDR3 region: CASSNPEPYGYTF. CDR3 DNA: TGTGCCAGTAGTAATCCGGAGCCCTATGGCTACACCTTC.